The clone carrying this TCR beta chain was detected many times. Its antigen is unidentified. Each CDR3 protein is one row after TCRdb ran MiXCR on the RT-PCR reads. Of about 500,000 distinct CDR3 sequences in the sample, 15% to 20% were seen once. This sample is drawn from a study of response to subunit inactivated influenza vaccine. General observations from the study: Authors suggested few new T cells are recruited by each seasonal influenza vaccination.

The CDR3 loop spans 16 amino acids. J lost 2 bases, V lost 0 bases, and 8 bases had no gene match. Germline V gene data show CDR1 as SGHRS and CDR2 as YFSETQ. The chain carries TRBV5-1 and TRBJ2-7; the match to TRBD2 covers 7 bases. The sample was CD4+ T cells sorted from PBMCs, taken 23 months after vaccination. This clonotype was sampled from a man aged 50 to 75 who received an inactivated influenza vaccine. Written as DNA, the CDR3 is TGCGCCAGCAGCTTGGTTCAGGCTAGCGGTCCCTACGAGCAGTACTTC. Protein sequence: CASSLVQASGPYEQYF.